Presented here are 5 T cell receptor beta chains from one specimen sequenced in a study of T-cell memory formation after mild COVID-19. TCRdb processed the 5' RACE reads anew with MiXCR; each CDR3 protein has one entry. The sample carries 350,000 or so distinct CDR3 sequences, under 25% recorded once. Sequencing input: PBMCs or a T cell subset sorted from them (not recorded which). These receptors originate from a man aged 18 to 30 who had mild COVID-19 (a few samples of this study predate the infection). Cell type and time point are not known.

This clonotype was picked up many times. The chain uses TRBV5-6 and TRBJ2-7; D tentatively fits TRBD1 or TRBD2 (6 bases each). The CDR3 consists of 14 residues. V dropped 0 bases and J dropped 2 bases, with 9 bases sitting between them. In germline, CDR1 is SGHDT, CDR2 YYEEEE. CDR3 in amino acids: CASSLERGAYEQYF. The CDR3 coding sequence is TGTGCCAGCAGCTTGGAAAGGGGGGCCTACGAGCAGTACTTC.

The V gene is TRBV4-1, the J gene TRBJ2-7, with TRBD2 matching 10 bases. Looked up from germline, CDR1 is MGHRA and CDR2 is YSYEKL. This CDR3 has 16 residues. V shed 3 bases and J 2 bases; nucleotides not matched to a gene: 7. CDR3: CASSQGSGGNTYEQYF. In nucleotides, the CDR3 is TGCGCCAGCAGCCAGGGTAGCGGGGGGAATACCTACGAGCAGTACTTC.

CDR3 DNA sequence: TGTGCCAGCAGTGAAGATAGGGGAGGCGAGCAGTACGTC. Amino acid sequence: CASSEDRGGEQYV. The chain joins TRBV6-1 to TRBJ2-7, with D possibly matching TRBD2 (6 bases). V lost 1 base, J lost 6 bases, and 10 bases lay in between. Germline assignment: CDR1 MNHNS and CDR2 SASEGT. This CDR3 has 13 residues.

The rearrangement joins TRBV4-3 to TRBJ1-4; possibly TRBD1 for D (5 bases). Deletions cut 2 bases from V and 7 bases from J, with 11 bases between. This CDR3 is built from 14 residues. CDR1 LGHNA and CDR2 YSLEER come from the germline V gene. The CDR3 sequence is CASSQMWGGEKLFF. In DNA, the CDR3 is TGCGCCAGCAGCCAAATGTGGGGGGGTGAAAAACTGTTTTTT.

There are a few counts of this clonotype. The CDR3 region has the DNA TGTGCCAGCAGCTTTTGGACTAGCAGGACAGATACGCAGTATTTT. Translated, it gives CASSFWTSRTDTQYF. The V and J genes are TRBV7-9 and TRBJ2-3, with 8 bases identical to TRBD2. Germline CDR1 reads SEHNR; CDR2 reads FQNEAQ (reference sequence). The CDR3 has 15 amino acids. V gave up 3 bases and J gave up 3 bases; unmatched junction bases: 5.